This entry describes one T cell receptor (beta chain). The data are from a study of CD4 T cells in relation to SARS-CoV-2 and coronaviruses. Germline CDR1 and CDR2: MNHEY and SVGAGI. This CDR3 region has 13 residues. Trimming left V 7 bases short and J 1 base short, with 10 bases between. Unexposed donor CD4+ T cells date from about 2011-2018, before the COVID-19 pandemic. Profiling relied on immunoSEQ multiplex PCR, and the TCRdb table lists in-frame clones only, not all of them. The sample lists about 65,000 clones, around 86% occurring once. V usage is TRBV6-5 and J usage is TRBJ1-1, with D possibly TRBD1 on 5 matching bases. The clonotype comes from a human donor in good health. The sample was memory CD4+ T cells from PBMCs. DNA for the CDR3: TGTGCCAGCAAGGGACCGGAGAACACTGAAGCTTTCTTT. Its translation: CASKGPENTEAFF.